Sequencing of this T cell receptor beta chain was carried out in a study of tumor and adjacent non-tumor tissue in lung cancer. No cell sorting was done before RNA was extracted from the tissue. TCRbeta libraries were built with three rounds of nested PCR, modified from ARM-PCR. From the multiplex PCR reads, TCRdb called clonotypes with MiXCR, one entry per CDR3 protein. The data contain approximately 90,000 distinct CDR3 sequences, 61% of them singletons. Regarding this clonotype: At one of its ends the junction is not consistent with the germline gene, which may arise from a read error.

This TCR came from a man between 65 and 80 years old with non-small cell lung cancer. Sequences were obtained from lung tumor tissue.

Written as DNA, the CDR3 is TGTGCCAGCAGTTTGGGCCTAGCGGGAGCCCAAGAGATCCAGTACTTC. Amino acid sequence: CASSLGLAGAQEIQYF. The chain couples TRBV28 to TRBJ2-5, with TRBD2 matching over 10 bases. Germline CDR1 is MDHEN and CDR2 is SYDVKM. The CDR3 totals 16 residues.